The clone carrying this T cell receptor beta chain showed up just a few times. This record comes from a study of OX40 agonist ivuxolimab in advanced cancers. Whole-study context: Patients achieving partial responses numbered three: one hepatocellular carcinoma case and two cutaneous melanoma cases.

The CDR3 runs 14 residues. Germline V gene sequence: CDR1 KGHSH, CDR2 LQKENI. Trimming left V 2 bases short and J 4 bases short, with 11 bases between. The table came from immunoSEQ multiplex PCR; TCRdb's copy has only in-frame clones and leaves some out. In the table there are 55,000 to 60,000 clones, over 80% of which are singletons. This receptor was identified in an adult with an advanced solid tumor such as melanoma, head and neck, liver or kidney cancer. The gene calls are TRBV18 and TRBJ1-1; TRBD1 is a possible D gene (5 bases). The sequenced sample was CD4+ or CD8+ T cells sorted from blood, obtained in a trial of the OX40 agonist ivuxolimab. The CDR3 protein is CASSPDSGSTEAFF. In DNA form, the CDR3 reads TGTGCCAGCTCACCAGACTCAGGGAGCACTGAAGCTTTCTTT.